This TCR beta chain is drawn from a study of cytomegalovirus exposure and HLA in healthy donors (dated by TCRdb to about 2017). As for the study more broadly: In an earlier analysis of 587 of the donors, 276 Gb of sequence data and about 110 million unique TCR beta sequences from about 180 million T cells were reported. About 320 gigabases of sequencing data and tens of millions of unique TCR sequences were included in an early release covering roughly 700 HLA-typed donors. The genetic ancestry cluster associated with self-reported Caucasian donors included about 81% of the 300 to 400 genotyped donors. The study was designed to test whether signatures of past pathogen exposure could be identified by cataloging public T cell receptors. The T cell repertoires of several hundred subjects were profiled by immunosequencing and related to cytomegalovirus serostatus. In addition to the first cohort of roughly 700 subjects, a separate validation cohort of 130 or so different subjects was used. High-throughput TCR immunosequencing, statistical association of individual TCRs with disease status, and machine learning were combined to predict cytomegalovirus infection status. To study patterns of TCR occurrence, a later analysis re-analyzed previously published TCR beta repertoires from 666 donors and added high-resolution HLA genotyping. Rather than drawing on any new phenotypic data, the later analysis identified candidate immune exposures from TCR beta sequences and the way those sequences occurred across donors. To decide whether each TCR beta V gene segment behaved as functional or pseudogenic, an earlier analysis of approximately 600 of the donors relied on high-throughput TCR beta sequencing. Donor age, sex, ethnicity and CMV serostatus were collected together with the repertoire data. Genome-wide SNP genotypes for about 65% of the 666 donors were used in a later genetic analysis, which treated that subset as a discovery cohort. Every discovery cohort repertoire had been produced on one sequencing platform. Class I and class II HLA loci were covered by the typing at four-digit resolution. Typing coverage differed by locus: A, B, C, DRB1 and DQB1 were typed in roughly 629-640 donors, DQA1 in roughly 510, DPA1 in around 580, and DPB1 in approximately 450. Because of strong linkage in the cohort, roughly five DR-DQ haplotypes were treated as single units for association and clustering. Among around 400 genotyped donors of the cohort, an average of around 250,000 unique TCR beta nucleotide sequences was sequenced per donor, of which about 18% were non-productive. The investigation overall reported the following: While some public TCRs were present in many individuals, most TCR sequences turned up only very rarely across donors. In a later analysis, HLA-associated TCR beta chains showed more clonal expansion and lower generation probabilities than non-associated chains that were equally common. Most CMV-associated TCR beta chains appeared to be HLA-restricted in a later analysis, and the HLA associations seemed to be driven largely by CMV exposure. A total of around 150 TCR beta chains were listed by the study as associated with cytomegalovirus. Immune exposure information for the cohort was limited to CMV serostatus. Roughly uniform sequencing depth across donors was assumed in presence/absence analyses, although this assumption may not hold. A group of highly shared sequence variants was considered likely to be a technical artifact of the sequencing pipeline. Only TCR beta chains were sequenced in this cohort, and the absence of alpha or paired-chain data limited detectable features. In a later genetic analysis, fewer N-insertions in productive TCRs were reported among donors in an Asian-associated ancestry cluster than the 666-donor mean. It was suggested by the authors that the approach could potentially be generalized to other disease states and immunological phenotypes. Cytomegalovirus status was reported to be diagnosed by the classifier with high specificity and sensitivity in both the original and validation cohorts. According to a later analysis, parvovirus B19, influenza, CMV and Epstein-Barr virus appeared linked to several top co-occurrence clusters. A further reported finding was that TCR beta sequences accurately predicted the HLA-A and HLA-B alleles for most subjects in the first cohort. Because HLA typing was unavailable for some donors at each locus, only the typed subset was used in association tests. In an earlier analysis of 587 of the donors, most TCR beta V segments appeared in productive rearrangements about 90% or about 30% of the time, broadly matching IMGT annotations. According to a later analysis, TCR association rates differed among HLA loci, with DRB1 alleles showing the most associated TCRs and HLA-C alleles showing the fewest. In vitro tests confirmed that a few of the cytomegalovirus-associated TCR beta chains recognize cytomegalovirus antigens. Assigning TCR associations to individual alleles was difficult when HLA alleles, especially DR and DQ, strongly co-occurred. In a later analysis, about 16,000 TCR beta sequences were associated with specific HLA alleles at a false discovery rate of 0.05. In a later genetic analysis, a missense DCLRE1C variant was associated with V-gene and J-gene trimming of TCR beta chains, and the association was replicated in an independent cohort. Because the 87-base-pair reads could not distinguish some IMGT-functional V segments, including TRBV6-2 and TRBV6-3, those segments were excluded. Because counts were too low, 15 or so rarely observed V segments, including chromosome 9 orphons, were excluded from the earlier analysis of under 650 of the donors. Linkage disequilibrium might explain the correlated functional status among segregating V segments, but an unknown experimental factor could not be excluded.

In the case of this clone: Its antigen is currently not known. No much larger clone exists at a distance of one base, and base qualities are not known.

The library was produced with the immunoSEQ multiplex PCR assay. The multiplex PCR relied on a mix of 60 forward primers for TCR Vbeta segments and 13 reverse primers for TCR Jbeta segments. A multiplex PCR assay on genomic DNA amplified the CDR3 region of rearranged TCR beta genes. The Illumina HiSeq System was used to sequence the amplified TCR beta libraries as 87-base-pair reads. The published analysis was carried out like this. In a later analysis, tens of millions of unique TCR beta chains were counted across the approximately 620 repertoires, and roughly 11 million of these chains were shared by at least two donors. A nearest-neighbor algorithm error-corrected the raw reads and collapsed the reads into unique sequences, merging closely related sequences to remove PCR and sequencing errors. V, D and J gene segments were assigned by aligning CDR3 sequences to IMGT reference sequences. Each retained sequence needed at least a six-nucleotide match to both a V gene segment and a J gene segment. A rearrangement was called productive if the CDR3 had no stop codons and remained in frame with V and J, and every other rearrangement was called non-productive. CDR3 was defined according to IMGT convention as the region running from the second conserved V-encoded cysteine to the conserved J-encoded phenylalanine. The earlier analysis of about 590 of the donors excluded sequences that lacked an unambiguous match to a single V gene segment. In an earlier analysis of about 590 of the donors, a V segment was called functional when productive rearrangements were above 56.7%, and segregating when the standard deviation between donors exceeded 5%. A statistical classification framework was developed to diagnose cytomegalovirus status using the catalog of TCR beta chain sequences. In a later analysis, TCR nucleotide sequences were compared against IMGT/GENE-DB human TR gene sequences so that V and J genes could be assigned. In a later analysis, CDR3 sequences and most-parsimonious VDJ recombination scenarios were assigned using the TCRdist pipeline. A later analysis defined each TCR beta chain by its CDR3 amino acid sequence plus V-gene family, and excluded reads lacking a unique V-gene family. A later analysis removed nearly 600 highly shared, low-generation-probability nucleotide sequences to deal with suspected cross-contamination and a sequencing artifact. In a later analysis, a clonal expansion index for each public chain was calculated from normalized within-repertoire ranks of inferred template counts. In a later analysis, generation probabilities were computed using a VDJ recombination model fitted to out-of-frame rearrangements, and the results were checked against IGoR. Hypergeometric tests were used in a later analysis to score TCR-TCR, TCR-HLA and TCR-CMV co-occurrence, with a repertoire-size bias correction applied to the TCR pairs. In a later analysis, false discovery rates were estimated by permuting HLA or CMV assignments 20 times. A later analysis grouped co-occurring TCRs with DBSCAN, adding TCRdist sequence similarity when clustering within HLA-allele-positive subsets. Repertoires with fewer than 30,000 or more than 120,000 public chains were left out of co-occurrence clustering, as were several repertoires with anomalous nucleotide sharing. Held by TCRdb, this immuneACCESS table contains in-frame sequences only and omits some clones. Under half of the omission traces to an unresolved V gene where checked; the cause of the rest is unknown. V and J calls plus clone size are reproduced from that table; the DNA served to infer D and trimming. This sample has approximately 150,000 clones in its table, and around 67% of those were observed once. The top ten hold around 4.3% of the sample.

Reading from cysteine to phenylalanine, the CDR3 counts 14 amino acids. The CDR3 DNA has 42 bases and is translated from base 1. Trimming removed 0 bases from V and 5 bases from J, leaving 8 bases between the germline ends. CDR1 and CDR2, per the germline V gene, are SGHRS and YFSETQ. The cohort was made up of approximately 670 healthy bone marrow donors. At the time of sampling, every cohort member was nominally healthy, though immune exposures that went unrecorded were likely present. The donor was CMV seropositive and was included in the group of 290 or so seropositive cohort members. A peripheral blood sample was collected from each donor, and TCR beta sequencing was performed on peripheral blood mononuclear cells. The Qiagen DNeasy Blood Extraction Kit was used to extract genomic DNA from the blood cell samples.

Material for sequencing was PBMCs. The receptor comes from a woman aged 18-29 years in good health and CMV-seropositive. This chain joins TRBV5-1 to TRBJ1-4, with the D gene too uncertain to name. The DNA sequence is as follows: TGCGCCAGCAGCTTGGTCTCAGGAAATGAAAAACTGTTTTTT. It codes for CASSLVSGNEKLFF.